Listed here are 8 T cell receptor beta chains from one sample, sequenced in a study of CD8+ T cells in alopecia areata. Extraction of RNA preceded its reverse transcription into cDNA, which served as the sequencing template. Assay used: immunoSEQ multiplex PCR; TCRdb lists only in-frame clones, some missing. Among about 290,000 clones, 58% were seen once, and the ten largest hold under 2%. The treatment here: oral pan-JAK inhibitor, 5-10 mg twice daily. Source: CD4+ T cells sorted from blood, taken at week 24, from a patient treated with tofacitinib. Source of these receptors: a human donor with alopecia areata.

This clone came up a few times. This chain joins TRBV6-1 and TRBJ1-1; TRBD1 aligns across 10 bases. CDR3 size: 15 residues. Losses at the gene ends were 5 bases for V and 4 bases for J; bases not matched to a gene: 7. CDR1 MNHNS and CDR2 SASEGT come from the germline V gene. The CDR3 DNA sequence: TGTGCCAGCAGTCTGGTGGACAGGGGGATCACTGAAGCTTTCTTT. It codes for CASSLVDRGITEAFF.

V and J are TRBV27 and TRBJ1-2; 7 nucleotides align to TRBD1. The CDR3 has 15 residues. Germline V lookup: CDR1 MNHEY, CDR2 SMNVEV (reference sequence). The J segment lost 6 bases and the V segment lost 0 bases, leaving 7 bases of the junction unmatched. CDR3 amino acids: CASSLSAMTGNGYTF. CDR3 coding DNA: TGTGCCAGCAGTTTATCAGCAATGACAGGGAATGGCTACACCTTC.

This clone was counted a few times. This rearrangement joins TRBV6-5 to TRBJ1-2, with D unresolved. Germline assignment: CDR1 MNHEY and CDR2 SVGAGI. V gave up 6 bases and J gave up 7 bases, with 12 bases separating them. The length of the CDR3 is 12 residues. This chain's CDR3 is CASRVGSGGYTF. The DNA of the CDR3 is TGTGCCAGCAGGGTCGGGAGTGGTGGCTACACCTTC.

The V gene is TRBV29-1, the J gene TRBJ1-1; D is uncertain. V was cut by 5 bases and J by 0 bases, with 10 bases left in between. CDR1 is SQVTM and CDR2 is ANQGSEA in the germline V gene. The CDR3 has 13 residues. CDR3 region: CSVRRTLNTEAFF. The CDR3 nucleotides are TGCAGCGTTAGGAGGACTCTGAACACTGAAGCTTTCTTT.

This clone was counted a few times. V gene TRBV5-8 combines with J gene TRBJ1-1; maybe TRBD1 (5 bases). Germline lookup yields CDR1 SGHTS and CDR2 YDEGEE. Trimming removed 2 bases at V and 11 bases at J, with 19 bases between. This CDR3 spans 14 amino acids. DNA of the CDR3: TGTGCCAGCAGCTTTGAGAAGGGGCGGCGTTTGGCTTTCTTT. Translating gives CASSFEKGRRLAFF.

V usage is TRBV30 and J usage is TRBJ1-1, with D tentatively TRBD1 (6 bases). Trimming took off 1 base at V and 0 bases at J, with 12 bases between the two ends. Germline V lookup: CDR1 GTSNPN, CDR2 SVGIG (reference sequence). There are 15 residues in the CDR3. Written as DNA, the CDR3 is TGTGCCTGGAGTGCCAACAGGGTCCTGAACACTGAAGCTTTCTTT. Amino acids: CAWSANRVLNTEAFF. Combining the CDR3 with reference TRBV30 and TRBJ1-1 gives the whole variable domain SQTIHQWPATLVQPVGSPLSLECTVEGTSNPNLYWYRQAAGRGLQLLFYSVGIGQISSEVPQNLSASRPQDRQFILSSKKLLLSDSGFYLCAWSANRVLNTEAFFGQGTRLTVV.

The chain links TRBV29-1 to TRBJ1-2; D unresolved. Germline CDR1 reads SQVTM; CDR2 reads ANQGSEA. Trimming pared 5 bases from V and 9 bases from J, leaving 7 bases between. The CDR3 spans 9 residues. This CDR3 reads CSVSDSYTF. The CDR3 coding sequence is TGCAGCGTTTCAGACAGCTACACCTTC.

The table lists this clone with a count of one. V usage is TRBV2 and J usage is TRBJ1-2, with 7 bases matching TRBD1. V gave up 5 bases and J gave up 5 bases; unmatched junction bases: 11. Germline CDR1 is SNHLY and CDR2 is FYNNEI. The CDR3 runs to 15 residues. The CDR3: CASSQRPGQRYGYTF. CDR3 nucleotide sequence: TGTGCCAGCAGTCAACGACCGGGACAGAGATATGGCTACACCTTC.